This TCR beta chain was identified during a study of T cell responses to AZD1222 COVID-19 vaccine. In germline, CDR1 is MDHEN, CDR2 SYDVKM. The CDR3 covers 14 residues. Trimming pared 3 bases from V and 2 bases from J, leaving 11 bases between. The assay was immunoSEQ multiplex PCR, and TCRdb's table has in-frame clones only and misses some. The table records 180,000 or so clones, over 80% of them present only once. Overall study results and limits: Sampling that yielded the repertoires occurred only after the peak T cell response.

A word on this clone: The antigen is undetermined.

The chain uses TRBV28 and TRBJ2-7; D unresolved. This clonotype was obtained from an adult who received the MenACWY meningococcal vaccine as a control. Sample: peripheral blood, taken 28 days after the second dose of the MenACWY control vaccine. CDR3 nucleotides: TGTGCCAGCAGTTTCCTTTGGCGGACCTACGAGCAGTACTTC. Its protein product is CASSFLWRTYEQYF.